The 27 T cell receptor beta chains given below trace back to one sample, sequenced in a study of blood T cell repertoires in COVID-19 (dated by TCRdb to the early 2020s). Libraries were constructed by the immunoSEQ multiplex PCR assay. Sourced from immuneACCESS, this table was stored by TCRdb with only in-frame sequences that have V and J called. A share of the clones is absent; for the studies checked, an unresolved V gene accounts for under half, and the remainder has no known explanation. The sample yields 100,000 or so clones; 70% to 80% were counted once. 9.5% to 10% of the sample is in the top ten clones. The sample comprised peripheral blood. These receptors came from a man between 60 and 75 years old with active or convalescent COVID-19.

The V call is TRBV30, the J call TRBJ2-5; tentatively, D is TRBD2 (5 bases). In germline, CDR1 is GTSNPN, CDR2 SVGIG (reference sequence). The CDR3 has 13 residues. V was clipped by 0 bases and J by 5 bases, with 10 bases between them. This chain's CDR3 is CAWSVASRETQYF. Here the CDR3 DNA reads TGTGCCTGGAGTGTAGCTAGCAGGGAGACCCAGTACTTC.

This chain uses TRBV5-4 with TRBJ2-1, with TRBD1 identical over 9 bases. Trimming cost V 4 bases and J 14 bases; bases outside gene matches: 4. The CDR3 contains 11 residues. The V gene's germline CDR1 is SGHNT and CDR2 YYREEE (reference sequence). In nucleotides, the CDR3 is TGTGCCAGCAGCGGCCGGGACAGGGAGTTCTTC. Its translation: CASSGRDREFF.

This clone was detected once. In nucleotides, the CDR3 is TGCGCCAGCAGCTTGGGGGACAGGGGGTTTGGCTACACCTTC. Protein product: CASSLGDRGFGYTF. J is TRBJ1-2 and V is TRBV5-1, with 11 nucleotides matching TRBD1. This CDR3 is 14 amino acids long. The V and J ends lost 0 bases and 7 bases, in that order; junction bases with no gene match: 2. The V gene's germline CDR1 is SGHRS and CDR2 YFSETQ.

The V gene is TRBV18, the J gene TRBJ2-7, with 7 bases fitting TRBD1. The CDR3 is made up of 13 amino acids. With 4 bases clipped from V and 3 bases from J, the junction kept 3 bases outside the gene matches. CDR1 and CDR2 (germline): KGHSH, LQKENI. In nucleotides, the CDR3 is TGTGCCAGCTCACTGGGGACAGTCTACGAGCAGTACTTC. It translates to CASSLGTVYEQYF.

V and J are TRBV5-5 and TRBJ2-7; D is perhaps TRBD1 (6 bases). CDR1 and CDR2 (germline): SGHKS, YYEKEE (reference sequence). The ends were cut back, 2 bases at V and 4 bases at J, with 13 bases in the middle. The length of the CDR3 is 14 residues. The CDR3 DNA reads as TGTGCCAGCAGCTTATCGACAGGCCCATACGAGCAGTACGTC. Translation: CASSLSTGPYEQYV.

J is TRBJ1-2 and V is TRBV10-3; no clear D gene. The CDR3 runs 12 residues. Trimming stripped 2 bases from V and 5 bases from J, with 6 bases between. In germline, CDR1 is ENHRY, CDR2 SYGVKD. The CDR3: CAISENGYGYTF. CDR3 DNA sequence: TGTGCCATCAGTGAGAACGGGTATGGCTACACCTTC.

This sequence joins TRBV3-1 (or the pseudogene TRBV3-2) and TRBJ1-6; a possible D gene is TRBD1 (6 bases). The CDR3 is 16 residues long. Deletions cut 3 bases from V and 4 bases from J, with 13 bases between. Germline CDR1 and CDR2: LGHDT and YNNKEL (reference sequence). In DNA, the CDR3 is TGTGCCAGCAGCCAGTGGGGGCAGCTATATAATTCACCCCTCCACTTT. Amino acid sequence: CASSQWGQLYNSPLHF.

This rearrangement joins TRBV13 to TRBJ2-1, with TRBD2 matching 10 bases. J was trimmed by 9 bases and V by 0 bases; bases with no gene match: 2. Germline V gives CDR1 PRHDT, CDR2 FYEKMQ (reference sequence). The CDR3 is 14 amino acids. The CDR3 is CASSLGLAGPEQFF. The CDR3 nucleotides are TGTGCCAGCAGCTTAGGACTAGCGGGACCTGAGCAGTTCTTC. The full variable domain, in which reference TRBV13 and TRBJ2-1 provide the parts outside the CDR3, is AAGVIQSPRHLIKEKRETATLKCYPIPRHDTVYWYQQGPGQDPQFLISFYEKMQSDKGSIPDRFSAQQFSDYHSELNMSSLELGDSALYFCASSLGLAGPEQFFGPGTRLTVL.

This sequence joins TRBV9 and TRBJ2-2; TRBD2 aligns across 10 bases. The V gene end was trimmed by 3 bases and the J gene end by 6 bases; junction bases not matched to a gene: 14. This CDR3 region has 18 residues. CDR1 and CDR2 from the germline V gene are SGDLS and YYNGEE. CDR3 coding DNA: TGTGCCAGCAGCGGCGGAGCGCTAGCGGGAGCGGAGGCCGGGGAGCTGTTTTTT. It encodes CASSGGALAGAEAGELFF.

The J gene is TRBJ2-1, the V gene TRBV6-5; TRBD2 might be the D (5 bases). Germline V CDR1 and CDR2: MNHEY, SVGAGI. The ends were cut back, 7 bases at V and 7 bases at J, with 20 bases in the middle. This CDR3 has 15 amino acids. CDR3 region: CASTPTMGSVNEQFF. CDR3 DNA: TGTGCCAGCACCCCAACCATGGGGAGTGTGAATGAGCAGTTCTTC.

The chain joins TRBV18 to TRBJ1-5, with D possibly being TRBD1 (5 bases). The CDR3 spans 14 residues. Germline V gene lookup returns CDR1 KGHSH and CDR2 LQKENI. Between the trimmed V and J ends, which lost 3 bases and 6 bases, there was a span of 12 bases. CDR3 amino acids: CASSPGREGQPQHF. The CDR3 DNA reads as TGTGCCAGCTCACCGGGCAGGGAGGGTCAGCCCCAGCATTTT.

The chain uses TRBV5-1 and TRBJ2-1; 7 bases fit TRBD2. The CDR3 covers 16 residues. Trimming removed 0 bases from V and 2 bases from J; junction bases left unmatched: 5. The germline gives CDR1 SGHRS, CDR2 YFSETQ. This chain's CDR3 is CASSLGGSGPYNEQFF. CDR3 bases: TGCGCCAGCAGCTTGGGGGGTAGCGGGCCCTACAATGAGCAGTTCTTC. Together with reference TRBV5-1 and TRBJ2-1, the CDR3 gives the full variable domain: KAGVTQTPRYLIKTRGQQVTLSCSPISGHRSVSWYQQTPGQGLQFLFEYFSETQRNKGNFPGRFSGRQFSNSRSEMNVSTLELGDSALYLCASSLGGSGPYNEQFFGPGTRLTVL.

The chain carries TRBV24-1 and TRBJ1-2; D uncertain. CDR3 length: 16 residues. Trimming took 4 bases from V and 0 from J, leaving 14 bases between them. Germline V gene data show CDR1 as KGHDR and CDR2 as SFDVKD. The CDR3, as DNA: TGTGCCACCAGTGACCCCACCCGGGGAGCTAACTATGGCTACACCTTC. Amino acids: CATSDPTRGANYGYTF.

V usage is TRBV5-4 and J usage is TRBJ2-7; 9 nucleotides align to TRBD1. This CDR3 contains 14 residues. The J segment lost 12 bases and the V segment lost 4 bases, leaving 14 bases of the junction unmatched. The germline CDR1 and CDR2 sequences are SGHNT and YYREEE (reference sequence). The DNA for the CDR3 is TGTGCCAGCAGCGCCACCCCGGGACAGGGAATTCCGTACGTC. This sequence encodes CASSATPGQGIPYV.

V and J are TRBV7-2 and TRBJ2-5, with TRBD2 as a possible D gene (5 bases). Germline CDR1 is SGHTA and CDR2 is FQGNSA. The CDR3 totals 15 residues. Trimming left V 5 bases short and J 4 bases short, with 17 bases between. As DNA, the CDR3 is TGTGCCAGCAGCGCACTCGGGGAGTGGACAGAGACCCAGTACTTC. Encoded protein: CASSALGEWTETQYF.

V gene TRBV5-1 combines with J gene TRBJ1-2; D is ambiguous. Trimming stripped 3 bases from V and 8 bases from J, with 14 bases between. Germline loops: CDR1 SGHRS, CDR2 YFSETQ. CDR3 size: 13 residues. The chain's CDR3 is CASSSRGAAGYTF. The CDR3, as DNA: TGCGCCAGCAGCTCCCGGGGTGCAGCCGGCTACACCTTC.

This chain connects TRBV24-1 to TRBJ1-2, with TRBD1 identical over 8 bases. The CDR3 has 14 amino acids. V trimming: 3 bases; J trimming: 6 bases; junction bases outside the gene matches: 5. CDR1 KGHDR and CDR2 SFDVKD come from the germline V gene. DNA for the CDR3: TGTGCCACCAGTGATGACAGGGGTCGGAATGGCTACACCTTC. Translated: CATSDDRGRNGYTF.

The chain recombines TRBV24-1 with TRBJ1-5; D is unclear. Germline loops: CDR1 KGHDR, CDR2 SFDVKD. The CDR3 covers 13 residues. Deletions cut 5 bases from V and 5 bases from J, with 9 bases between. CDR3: CATSGGYHQPQHF. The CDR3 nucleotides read TGTGCCACCAGTGGCGGCTACCATCAGCCCCAGCATTTT.

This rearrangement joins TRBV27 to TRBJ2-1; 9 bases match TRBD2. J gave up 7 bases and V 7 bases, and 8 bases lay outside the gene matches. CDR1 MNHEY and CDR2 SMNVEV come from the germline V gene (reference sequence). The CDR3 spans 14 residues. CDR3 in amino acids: CASNNTSGCNEQFF. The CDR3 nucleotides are TGTGCCAGCAATAACACTAGCGGGTGTAATGAGCAGTTCTTC.

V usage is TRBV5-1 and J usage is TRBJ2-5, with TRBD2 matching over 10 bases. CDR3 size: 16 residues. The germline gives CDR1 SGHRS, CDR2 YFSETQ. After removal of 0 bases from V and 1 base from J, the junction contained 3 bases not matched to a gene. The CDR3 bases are TGCGCCAGCAGCTTGGGCCCTAGCGGGGGCCAAGAGACCCAGTACTTC. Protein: CASSLGPSGGQETQYF.

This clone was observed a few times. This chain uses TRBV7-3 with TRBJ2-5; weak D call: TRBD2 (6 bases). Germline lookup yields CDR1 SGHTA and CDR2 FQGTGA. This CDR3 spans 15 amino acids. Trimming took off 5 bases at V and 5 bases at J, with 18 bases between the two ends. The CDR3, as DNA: TGTGCCAGCAGCAAACGGGGACTCCCTTGGGAGACCCAGTACTTC. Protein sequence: CASSKRGLPWETQYF.

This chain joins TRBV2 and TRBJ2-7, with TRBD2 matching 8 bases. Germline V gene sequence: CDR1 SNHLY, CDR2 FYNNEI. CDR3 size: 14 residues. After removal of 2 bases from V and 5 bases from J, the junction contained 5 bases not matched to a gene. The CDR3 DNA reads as TGTGCCAGCAGTGAAAAAAGCGGGAGCAACGAGCAGTACGTC. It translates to CASSEKSGSNEQYV.

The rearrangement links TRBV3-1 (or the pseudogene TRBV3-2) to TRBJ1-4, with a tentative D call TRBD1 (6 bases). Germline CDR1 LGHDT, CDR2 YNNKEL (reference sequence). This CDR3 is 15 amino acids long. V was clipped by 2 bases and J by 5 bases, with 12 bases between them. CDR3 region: CASSQSQGSNEKLFF. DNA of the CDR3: TGTGCCAGCAGCCAATCGCAGGGGTCAAATGAAAAACTGTTTTTT.

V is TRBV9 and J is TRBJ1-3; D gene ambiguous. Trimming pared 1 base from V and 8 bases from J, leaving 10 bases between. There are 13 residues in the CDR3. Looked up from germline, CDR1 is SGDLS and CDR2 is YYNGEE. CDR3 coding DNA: TGTGCCAGCAGCGTACAGGATGACGACACCATATATTTT. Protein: CASSVQDDDTIYF.

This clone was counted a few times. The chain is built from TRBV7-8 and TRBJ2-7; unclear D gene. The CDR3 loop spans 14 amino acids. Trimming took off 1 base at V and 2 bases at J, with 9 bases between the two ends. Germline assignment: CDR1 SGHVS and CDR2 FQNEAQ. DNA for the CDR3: TGTGCCAGCAGCTTAGGGGCAGTTCCCTACGAGCAGTACTTC. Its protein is CASSLGAVPYEQYF.

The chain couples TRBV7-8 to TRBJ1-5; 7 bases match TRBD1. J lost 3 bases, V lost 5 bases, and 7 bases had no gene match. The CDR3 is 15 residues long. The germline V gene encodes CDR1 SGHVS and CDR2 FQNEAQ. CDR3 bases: TGTGCCAGCAGCCCGACAGGGCTGTTCAATCAGCCCCAGCATTTT. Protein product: CASSPTGLFNQPQHF. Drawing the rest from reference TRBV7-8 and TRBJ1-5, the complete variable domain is GAGVSQSPRYKVAKRGQDVALRCDPISGHVSLFWYQQALGQGPEFLTYFQNEAQLDKSGLPSDRFFAERPEGSVSTLKIQRTQQEDSAVYLCASSPTGLFNQPQHFGDGTRLSIL.

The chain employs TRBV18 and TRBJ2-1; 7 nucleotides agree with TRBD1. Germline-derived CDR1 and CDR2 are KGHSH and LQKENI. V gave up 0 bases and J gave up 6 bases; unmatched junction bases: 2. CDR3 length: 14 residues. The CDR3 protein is CASSPPAGGNEQFF. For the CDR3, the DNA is TGTGCCAGCTCACCACCTGCAGGGGGCAATGAGCAGTTCTTC. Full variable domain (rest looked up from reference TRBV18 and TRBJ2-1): NAGVMQNPRHLVRRRGQEARLRCSPMKGHSHVYWYRQLPEEGLKFMVYLQKENIIDESGMPKERFSAEFPKEGPSILRIQQVVRGDSAAYFCASSPPAGGNEQFFGPGTRLTVL.